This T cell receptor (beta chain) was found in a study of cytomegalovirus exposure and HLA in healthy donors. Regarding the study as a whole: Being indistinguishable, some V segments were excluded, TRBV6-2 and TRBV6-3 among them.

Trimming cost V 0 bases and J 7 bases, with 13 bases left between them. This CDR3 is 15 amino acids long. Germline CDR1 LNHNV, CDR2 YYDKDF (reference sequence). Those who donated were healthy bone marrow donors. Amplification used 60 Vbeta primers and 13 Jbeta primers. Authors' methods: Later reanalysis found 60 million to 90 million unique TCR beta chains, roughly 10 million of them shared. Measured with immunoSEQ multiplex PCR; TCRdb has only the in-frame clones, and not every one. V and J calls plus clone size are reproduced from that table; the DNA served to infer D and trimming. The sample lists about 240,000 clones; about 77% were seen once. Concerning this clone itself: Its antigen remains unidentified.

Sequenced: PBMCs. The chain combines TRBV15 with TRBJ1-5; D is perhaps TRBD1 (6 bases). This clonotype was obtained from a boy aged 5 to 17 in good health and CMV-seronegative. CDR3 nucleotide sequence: TGTGCCACCAGCAGAGATTGGCCAGGGGCCCAGCCCCAGCATTTT. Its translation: CATSRDWPGAQPQHF.